Presented here are 15 T cell receptor beta chains from one specimen sequenced in a study of blood T cell repertoires in COVID-19 (dated by TCRdb to between 2020 and 2021). The library relied on the immunoSEQ multiplex PCR assay. The source is immuneACCESS, and TCRdb retained only in-frame sequences with V and J called. Part of the clones is not carried over; for the studies checked, unresolved V genes explain less than half of this, and the remainder is unexplained. This sample has approximately 98,000 clones in its table, and 81% of those were observed once. Of the sample, around 11% falls within the top ten clones. The specimen sequenced was peripheral blood. The receptor set was obtained from a woman of 80 years or more with acute or convalescent COVID-19.

The CDR3 protein is CASSQDLELGYTF. As DNA, the CDR3 is TGCGCCAGCAGCCAAGATCTAGAGCTGGGCTACACCTTC. This rearrangement joins TRBV4-1 to TRBJ1-2; no definite D call. CDR3 size: 13 residues. CDR1 is MGHRA and CDR2 is YSYEKL in the germline V gene. V was pared by 0 bases and J by 8 bases, with 10 bases between.

The rearrangement joins TRBV7-6 to TRBJ1-1; D is unresolved. CDR1 SGHVS and CDR2 FNYEAQ come from the germline V gene. Trimming left V 5 bases short and J 0 bases short, with 10 bases between. CDR3 length: 14 amino acids. DNA of the CDR3: TGTGCCAGCAGCCGGGGTTACATGAACACTGAAGCTTTCTTT. This sequence encodes CASSRGYMNTEAFF.

The chain has TRBV9 and TRBJ1-3, with D tentatively TRBD1 (5 bases). The V gene's germline CDR1 is SGDLS and CDR2 YYNGEE. There are 15 residues in the CDR3. Trimming shortened V by 4 bases and J by 1 base, and 12 bases separated the two germline ends. CDR3 in amino acids: CASSSRRGSGNTIYF. The CDR3 DNA reads as TGTGCCAGCAGCTCTAGGAGGGGTTCTGGAAACACCATATATTTT.

The chain recombines TRBV12-3 or TRBV12-4 with TRBJ1-2; D remains ambiguous. V was trimmed by 6 bases and J by 8 bases, leaving 13 bases between them. The CDR3 length is 12 residues. Here the CDR3 reads CASRSRNGGYTF. The CDR3 DNA sequence: TGTGCCAGCAGATCCAGGAATGGGGGCTACACCTTC.

The gene calls are TRBV5-4 and TRBJ1-2; D uncertain. CDR3 length: 13 residues. Trimming took off 5 bases at V and 8 bases at J, with 16 bases between the two ends. In germline, CDR1 is SGHNT, CDR2 YYREEE (reference sequence). The CDR3 sequence: CASRPDPARGYTF. The CDR3 coding sequence is TGTGCCAGCAGGCCCGACCCGGCTAGGGGCTACACCTTC.

Here the CDR3 reads CASSLYRAADTQYF. CDR3 DNA: TGTGCCAGCAGCTTGTACCGAGCGGCAGATACGCAGTATTTT. The J gene is TRBJ2-3, the V gene TRBV13, with a weak D call TRBD2 (5 bases). V lost 3 bases and J 4 bases, leaving 11 bases between the germline ends. Germline V gene lookup returns CDR1 PRHDT and CDR2 FYEKMQ (reference sequence). CDR3 length: 14 amino acids.

This rearrangement joins TRBV18 to TRBJ1-1, with D uncertain. CDR1 is KGHSH, CDR2 LQKENI, per germline. The CDR3 totals 15 residues. V dropped 1 base and J dropped 1 base, with 10 bases sitting between them. The CDR3 DNA sequence: TGTGCCAGCTCACCACGTGGGCTGCAGAACACTGAAGCTTTCTTT. The encoded protein is CASSPRGLQNTEAFF.

The gene calls are TRBV3-1 (or the pseudogene TRBV3-2) and TRBJ1-1; D ambiguous. V was shortened by 4 bases and J by 1 base, with 13 bases between the two germline ends. This CDR3 is built from 15 residues. Germline CDR1 and CDR2: LGHDT and YNNKEL (reference sequence). The CDR3: CASSPVHGRNTEAFF. CDR3 DNA sequence: TGTGCCAGCAGCCCAGTCCATGGGAGGAACACTGAAGCTTTCTTT.

This clone has only a few counts. The V gene is TRBV29-1, the J gene TRBJ2-7; TRBD1 matches at 10 bases. Trimming took 6 bases from V and 7 from J; bases not matched to a gene: 6. Germline assignment: CDR1 SQVTM and CDR2 ANQGSEA. CDR3 size: 12 residues. CDR3 bases: TGCAGCGTCAGACAGGGGGCGGGGGAGCAGTACTTC. Its protein is CSVRQGAGEQYF.

The chain uses TRBV5-6 and TRBJ2-7, with a weak D call TRBD1 (6 bases). Trimming took 2 bases from V and 6 from J, leaving 18 bases between them. Germline-derived CDR1 and CDR2 are SGHDT and YYEEEE. The CDR3 totals 15 residues. Written as DNA, the CDR3 is TGTGCCAGCAGCTTAGGGGCCAGGGGACCAGGCGAGCAGTACTTC. Translating it yields CASSLGARGPGEQYF. Using reference TRBV5-6 and TRBJ2-7 for the parts outside the CDR3, the full variable domain is DAGVTQSPTHLIKTRGQQVTLRCSPKSGHDTVSWYQQALGQGPQFIFQYYEEEERQRGNFPDRFSGHQFPNYSSELNVNALLLGDSALYLCASSLGARGPGEQYFGPGTRLTVT.

This sequence joins TRBV5-1 and TRBJ1-2; no firm D call. V lost 0 bases and J lost 1, with 4 bases in between. Germline-derived CDR1 and CDR2 are SGHRS and YFSETQ. The CDR3 is made up of 13 amino acids. CDR3: CASSLDSNYGYTF. The CDR3, as DNA: TGCGCCAGCAGCTTGGACAGTAACTATGGCTACACCTTC.

This rearrangement joins TRBV19 to TRBJ1-2, with D possibly being TRBD1 (6 bases). V lost 3 bases to trimming and J lost 3 bases, with 11 bases between them. Germline lookup yields CDR1 LNHDA and CDR2 SQIVND (reference sequence). CDR3 length equals 14 residues. This chain's CDR3 is CASSISTGYYGYTF. As DNA, the CDR3 is TGTGCCAGTAGTATCTCAACAGGGTACTATGGCTACACCTTC. The entire variable domain, with the rest obtained from reference TRBV19 and TRBJ1-2, is as follows: DGGITQSPKYLFRKEGQNVTLSCEQNLNHDAMYWYRQDPGQGLRLIYYSQIVNDFQKGDIAEGYSVSREKKESFPLTVTSAQKNPTAFYLCASSISTGYYGYTFGSGTRLTVV.

The genes are TRBV6-5 and TRBJ2-1, with 10 nucleotides matching TRBD2. This CDR3 comprises 15 residues. The V gene end was trimmed by 7 bases and the J gene end by 0 bases; junction bases not matched to a gene: 3. Germline V gene data show CDR1 as MNHEY and CDR2 as SVGAGI. The CDR3 region is CASTPSGSSYNEQFF. CDR3 bases: TGTGCCAGCACCCCTAGCGGGAGCTCCTACAATGAGCAGTTCTTC.

This clone came up a few times. This CDR3 is CASSFAGQSNSPLHF. In DNA, the CDR3 is TGTGCCAGCAGTTTCGCCGGACAGTCCAATTCACCCCTCCACTTT. The rearrangement uses TRBV28 and TRBJ1-6, with D possibly matching TRBD1 (6 bases). V was trimmed by 3 bases and J by 7 bases, leaving 13 bases between them. The germline V gene encodes CDR1 MDHEN and CDR2 SYDVKM. This CDR3 region has 15 residues.

The chain is built from TRBV4-3 and TRBJ2-3, with 7 bases fitting TRBD1. Germline-derived CDR1 and CDR2 are LGHNA and YSLEER. With V trimmed by 1 base and J by 3 bases, 10 bases remained unmatched. The CDR3 has 17 amino acids. CDR3 bases: TGCGCCAGCAGCCAAGCTCGGCCAGGGGGAAGGACAGATACGCAGTATTTT. Translating it yields CASSQARPGGRTDTQYF.